What follows are 9 T cell receptor beta chains derived from one specimen sequenced in a study of CD8 T cells in Susac syndrome. Reverse transcription of 0.5 to 1 ug RNA used random hexamers. TCRdb reanalysed the immunoSEQ multiplex PCR reads using MiXCR and keeps one entry per CDR3 protein. This table holds 150,000 to 200,000 distinct CDR3 sequences, approximately 94% found once. Sequencing was performed on CD4+ T cells from PBMCs. Every receptor here comes from a human donor with Susac syndrome.

The rearrangement uses TRBV7-2 and TRBJ2-7, with unresolved D. Germline CDR1 and CDR2: SGHTA and FQGNSA. The germline V and J ends were trimmed by 5 bases and 3 bases, with 17 bases remaining between them. The CDR3 loop spans 15 amino acids. DNA for the CDR3: TGTGCCAGCAGCCTTCAAAGTAGATTGGACTACGAGCAGTACTTC. Protein: CASSLQSRLDYEQYF.

The chain carries TRBV30 and TRBJ2-3, with 7 bases lining up with TRBD1. The V segment lost 3 bases and the J segment 1 base; nucleotides outside the gene matches: 10. The length of the CDR3 is 16 residues. From germline, CDR1 is GTSNPN and CDR2 SVGIG (reference sequence). The CDR3 DNA is TGTGCCTGGAGCTTTATCCGAACAGGGGGCACAGATACGCAGTATTTT. The encoded protein is CAWSFIRTGGTDTQYF.

J is TRBJ1-2 and V is TRBV6-5; no definite D call. CDR1 MNHEY and CDR2 SVGAGI come from the germline V gene. CDR3 size: 13 residues. V gave up 4 bases and J gave up 4 bases, with 10 bases separating them. Here the CDR3 reads CASSLGEVYGYTF. In nucleotides, the CDR3 is TGTGCCAGCAGTTTGGGTGAAGTCTATGGCTACACCTTC.

This clonotype has only one observation. The genes are TRBV7-9 and TRBJ2-5; 10 bases match TRBD1. CDR3 length: 15 residues. The germline gives CDR1 SEHNR, CDR2 FQNEAQ (reference sequence). Trimming removed 3 bases from V and 4 bases from J; junction bases left unmatched: 5. CDR3 DNA sequence: TGTGCCAGCAGCTTCGGGACAGGGGACGCAGAGACCCAGTACTTC. Its protein product is CASSFGTGDAETQYF.

V and J are TRBV20-1 and TRBJ2-2, with 9 bases aligning to TRBD2. V trimming: 0 bases; J trimming: 5 bases; junction bases outside the gene matches: 7. The CDR3 runs 16 residues. CDR1 is DFQATT and CDR2 is SNEGSKA in the germline V gene (reference sequence). DNA for the CDR3: TGCAGTGCTAGAGATATGATAGCGGGGGAGACCGGGGAGCTGTTTTTT. Translated: CSARDMIAGETGELFF.

V is TRBV19 and J is TRBJ1-6; the match to TRBD1 covers 7 bases. CDR1 is LNHDA, CDR2 SQIVND, per germline (reference sequence). The CDR3 runs 15 residues. The trim removed 6 bases at V and 5 bases at J, leaving 7 bases unmatched. CDR3: CASRRTGVNNSPLHF. In DNA, the CDR3 is TGTGCCAGTAGGCGCACAGGGGTTAATAATTCACCCCTCCACTTT.

This clonotype was recorded once. J is TRBJ2-5 and V is TRBV20-1, with 8 bases matching TRBD1. CDR3 length equals 14 residues. J was trimmed by 2 bases and V by 5 bases; bases with no gene match: 7. Germline CDR1 and CDR2: DFQATT and SNEGSKA (reference sequence). The CDR3 region is CSAGGTGLQETQYF. The DNA for the CDR3 is TGCAGTGCTGGAGGGACAGGCCTACAAGAGACCCAGTACTTC.

V usage is TRBV29-1 and J usage is TRBJ2-5; D tentatively reads TRBD1 or TRBD2 (5 bases each). CDR1 is SQVTM and CDR2 is ANQGSEA in the germline V gene. CDR3 length: 13 residues. The V end lost 6 bases, the J end lost 2 bases, and 13 bases lay between the germline ends. The CDR3 loop is CSVRGRLQETQYF. DNA of the CDR3: TGCAGCGTCCGGGGACGGCTACAAGAGACCCAGTACTTC.

The chain uses TRBV7-2 and TRBJ2-1; 16 bases align to TRBD2. Per the germline V gene, CDR1 is SGHTA and CDR2 is FQGNSA. The CDR3 runs to 17 residues. Losses at the gene ends were 5 bases for V and 4 bases for J; bases not matched to a gene: 5. This chain's CDR3 is CASSRGLAGGLYNEQFF. CDR3 nucleotide sequence: TGTGCCAGCAGCCGGGGACTAGCGGGGGGGCTTTACAATGAGCAGTTCTTC.